One and the same sample provided the 10 T cell receptor beta chains below, sequenced in a study of blood T cell repertoires in COVID-19. Only in-frame clones appear in the TCRdb table, and some are missing; sequencing was by immunoSEQ multiplex PCR. The sample lists 150,000 or so clones, 70% to 90% seen once, with 5% to 6% in the top ten. What was sequenced was peripheral blood. These receptor sequences come from a woman aged 45-65 years with COVID-19, enrolled during active disease.

V usage is TRBV4-1 and J usage is TRBJ2-3; possible D gene TRBD1, 5 bases. The CDR3 covers 16 residues. The germline V gene encodes CDR1 MGHRA and CDR2 YSYEKL. Trimming left V 3 bases short and J 0 bases short, with 13 bases between. This CDR3 reads CASSQATVKSTDTQYF. For the CDR3, the DNA is TGCGCCAGCAGCCAGGCGACAGTGAAAAGCACAGATACGCAGTATTTT.

This chain uses TRBV27 with TRBJ2-7; 9 bases line up with TRBD1. The CDR3 contains 14 residues. CDR1 and CDR2 from the germline V gene are MNHEY and SMNVEV (reference sequence). V was pared by 5 bases and J by 4 bases, with 6 bases of the junction left unmatched. CDR3 protein: CASSTWDRDYEQYF. CDR3 DNA sequence: TGTGCCAGCAGTACTTGGGACAGGGATTACGAGCAGTACTTC.

This clone was observed once. The rearrangement joins TRBV5-4 to TRBJ2-5; tentatively, D is TRBD1 (5 bases). CDR1 is SGHNT, CDR2 YYREEE, per germline (reference sequence). Trimming left V 4 bases short and J 1 base short, with 17 bases between. The CDR3 loop spans 16 amino acids. DNA for the CDR3: TGTGCCAGCAGCAGGGGAACAGGATCCCCCCAAGAGACCCAGTACTTC. Encoded protein: CASSRGTGSPQETQYF.

The chain links TRBV30 to TRBJ1-4; the D gene is possibly TRBD1 (5 bases). The CDR3 extends over 15 amino acids. V was shortened by 4 bases and J by 0 bases, with 12 bases between the two germline ends. From germline, CDR1 is GTSNPN and CDR2 SVGIG (reference sequence). As DNA, the CDR3 is TGTGCCTGGAACCCAGGACAATCAACTAATGAAAAACTGTTTTTT. Amino acid sequence: CAWNPGQSTNEKLFF.

The J gene is TRBJ1-6, the V gene TRBV5-1; 9 positions match TRBD1. V was clipped by 4 bases and J by 3 bases; unmatched bases: 5. Germline V gives CDR1 SGHRS, CDR2 YFSETQ. CDR3 length: 16 residues. CDR3: CASSRDREVYNSPLHF. The CDR3, as DNA: TGCGCCAGCAGCCGGGACAGGGAGGTCTATAATTCACCCCTCCACTTT.

The chain joins TRBV29-1 to TRBJ1-6, with TRBD1 as a possible D gene (5 bases). CDR3 length equals 13 residues. CDR1 and CDR2 from the germline V gene are SQVTM and ANQGSEA. The V gene lost 1 base and the J gene lost 10 bases, with 11 bases spanning the gap. The CDR3 region is CSVEVLTGSPLHF. The CDR3 DNA reads TGCAGCGTTGAAGTCCTTACAGGATCACCCCTCCACTTT.

The V and J genes are TRBV7-2 and TRBJ2-3; maybe TRBD2 (6 bases). The ends were cut back, 4 bases at V and 0 bases at J, with 11 bases in the middle. CDR3 length: 15 residues. Germline V gene lookup returns CDR1 SGHTA and CDR2 FQGNSA. The CDR3 nucleotides read TGTGCCAGCAGCTCAAGACTAGAAAGCACAGATACGCAGTATTTT. Amino acids: CASSSRLESTDTQYF.

The V and J genes are TRBV7-7 and TRBJ2-5; D remains ambiguous. The CDR3 consists of 15 residues. V was shortened by 0 bases and J by 1 base, with 9 bases between the two germline ends. Germline lookup yields CDR1 SSHAT and CDR2 FNYEAQ (reference sequence). The CDR3, as DNA: TGTGCCAGCAGCTTAGCAAGAGCCCCCCAAGAGACCCAGTACTTC. Translation gives CASSLARAPQETQYF.

The chain recombines TRBV19 with TRBJ2-5; 9 nucleotides match TRBD2. The CDR3 covers 14 residues. Germline V gene lookup returns CDR1 LNHDA and CDR2 SQIVND (reference sequence). The J segment lost 5 bases and the V segment lost 4 bases, leaving 5 bases of the junction unmatched. In nucleotides, the CDR3 is TGTGCCAGTAGTAGGCGGGGGGGCGATGAGACCCAGTACTTC. Its translation is CASSRRGGDETQYF.

The V gene is TRBV7-9, the J gene TRBJ2-2; D uncertain. Per the germline V gene, CDR1 is SEHNR and CDR2 is FQNEAQ (reference sequence). CDR3 length: 15 amino acids. V was clipped by 6 bases and J by 7 bases, with 18 bases between them. The CDR3 bases are TGTGCCAGCAGACTACCCAAAGGCCCCCTCGGGGAGCTGTTTTTT. Translated: CASRLPKGPLGELFF.